These T cell receptor beta chains were read from a single sample in a study of T cells in localized non-small cell lung cancer. This table comes from immunoSEQ multiplex PCR, and its TCRdb copy is limited to in-frame clones, with some not included. The repertoire holds approximately 28,000 clones, around 81% seen once, with 5.3% in the top ten. The specimen comprised peripheral blood mononuclear cells, sampled before any cancer treatment. Receptor source: a man aged 35 to 69 with stage III lung adenocarcinoma. Each CDR3 is given with its conserved first and last residue. D genes are given only for firm matches. Clone size is not always given. Where it is, it says once, few, many or a class for expanded clones.

V gene,clone size,D gene,J gene,CDR3 protein,CDR3 DNA
TRBV11-3,.,.,TRBJ2-7,CASSLGGQVPEQYF,TGTGCCAGCAGCTTAGGGGGCCAGGTCCCAGAGCAGTACTTC
TRBV5-8,.,.,TRBJ1-1,CASSLGRVSTRGTEAFF,TGTGCCAGCAGCTTGGGTAGGGTCTCTACACGCGGCACTGAAGCTTTCTTT
TRBV6-5,.,.,TRBJ1-2,CASSYSKEGDFGYTF,TGTGCCAGCAGTTACTCTAAGGAAGGGGATTTTGGCTACACCTTC
TRBV10-3,.,TRBD2,TRBJ2-3,CAIKPAGVDTQYF,TGTGCCATCAAGCCAGCGGGAGTTGATACGCAGTATTTT
TRBV29-1,.,.,TRBJ2-5,CSVTAPQTQYF,TGCAGCGTGACAGCCCCGCAGACCCAGTACTTC
TRBV6-1,once,TRBD1,TRBJ2-6,CASSGGQGSSGANVLTF,TGTGCCAGCAGTGGGGGACAGGGCAGCTCTGGGGCCAACGTCCTGACTTTC
TRBV6-5,.,.,TRBJ1-2,CATRVAGPYGYTF,TGTGCCACCAGGGTTGCTGGGCCCTATGGCTACACCTTC
TRBV10-3,.,.,TRBJ2-1,CAISESAGNNEQFF,TGTGCCATCAGTGAGTCGGCTGGGAACAATGAGCAGTTCTTC
TRBV14,.,.,TRBJ2-2,CASSFVGAGELFF,TGTGCCAGCAGCTTCGTCGGGGCCGGGGAGCTGTTTTTT
TRBV5-8,.,.,TRBJ1-5,CASSSGVGQPQHF,TGTGCCAGCAGCTCGGGAGTTGGGCAGCCCCAGCATTTT
TRBV5-6,.,.,TRBJ2-3,CASSLVVDTQYF,TGTGCCAGCAGCTTGGTGGTAGATACGCAGTATTTT
TRBV5-8,once,TRBD1,TRBJ1-2,CASSPDRGRGGYTF,TGTGCCAGCAGCCCAGACAGGGGAAGGGGAGGCTACACCTTC
TRBV2,.,TRBD1,TRBJ1-2,CATSYWGQHGYTF,TGTGCCACCTCGTACTGGGGACAGCATGGCTACACCTTC
TRBV14,.,.,TRBJ2-3,CASSPRLIDSEARFF,TGTGCCAGCAGCCCCCGGCTGATAGACAGCGAGGCCCGATTCTTT
TRBV4-1,.,.,TRBJ1-6,CASSQFGTSSYNSPLHF,TGCGCCAGCAGCCAATTTGGGACGAGCTCCTATAATTCACCCCTCCACTTT
TRBV6-6,few,.,TRBJ1-6,CASSYSHPLNSPLHF,TGTGCCAGCAGTTACTCCCACCCGTTGAATTCACCCCTCCACTTT
TRBV10-3,.,.,TRBJ1-1,CAISSDLFSWNTEAFF,TGTGCCATTAGTTCCGATTTGTTTAGTTGGAACACTGAAGCTTTCTTT
TRBV5-4,few,TRBD2,TRBJ2-3,CASSLAGRSTDTQYF,TGTGCCAGCAGCTTGGCCGGGAGGAGCACAGATACGCAGTATTTT
TRBV28,.,.,TRBJ2-3,CASLEVGGTVTDTQYF,TGTGCCAGCCTTGAGGTCGGGGGGACAGTCACAGATACGCAGTATTTT